These T cell receptor beta chains were read from a single sample in a study of response to subunit inactivated influenza vaccine. TCRdb ran MiXCR on the RT-PCR reads and lists one entry per CDR3 protein. The sample has 700,000 to 800,000 distinct CDR3 sequences; 15% to 20% are singletons. Sequencing was performed on PBMCs from blood, taken around 5 days after vaccination. These receptors all come from a man over 45 who received an inactivated influenza vaccine. CDR3s include the opening cysteine and the closing phenylalanine or tryptophan. Fields, in order: D gene, V gene, clone size, J gene, CDR3 length, CDR3 DNA, CDR3 protein. D genes are given only for firm matches. Only part of the rows carry a size: once, few, many, or a class if the clone is expanded.

-	TRBV25-1	few	TRBJ2-7	14	TGTGCCAGCAGGGAAGGGGGACTAACGGGCGAGCAGTACTTC	CASREGGLTGEQYF
-	TRBV29-1	many	TRBJ2-7	13	TGCAGCGTTCTCTCGTCCCTCTCCTACGAGCAGTACTTC	CSVLSSLSYEQYF
-	TRBV20-1	many	TRBJ1-1	12	TGCAGTGCTACCAACACAGGGACTGAAGCTTTCTTT	CSATNTGTEAFF
TRBD2	TRBV12-3/TRBV12-4	few	TRBJ2-5	15	TGTGCCAGCAAAAAGCGGGGGGGCTTCCAAGAGACCCAGTACTTC	CASKKRGGFQETQYF
TRBD1	TRBV25-1	few	TRBJ2-5	15	TGTGCCAGCACGCTTGCCCGGACAGGGGAAGAGACCCAGTACTTC	CASTLARTGEETQYF
-	TRBV7-8	few	TRBJ2-3	16	TGTGCCAGCAGCATGTTGATCGATTTTCGGGGCGATACGCAGTATTTT	CASSMLIDFRGDTQYF
TRBD2	TRBV15	-	TRBJ2-4	17	TGTGCCACCAGCATGAGGACTAGCGGGGGGGCCAAAAACATTCAGTACTTC	CATSMRTSGGAKNIQYF
TRBD1	TRBV4-1	-	TRBJ2-7	19	TGCGCCAGCAGCCAAGTACCGGGACAGGGGGCCCGAACGTCGTACGAGCAGTACTTC	CASSQVPGQGARTSYEQYF
-	TRBV12-3/TRBV12-4	-	TRBJ2-7	13	TGTGCCAGCAGTTTCGGAGGGAGCACCGAGCAGTACTTC	CASSFGGSTEQYF
TRBD2	TRBV12-3/TRBV12-4	few	TRBJ2-5	14	TGTGCCAGCACCTTAGCGGGGGGGCCAGAGACCCAGTACTTC	CASTLAGGPETQYF
TRBD2	TRBV12-3/TRBV12-4	-	TRBJ2-1	15	TGTGCCAGCAGACAAACTAGCGGGACCTACAATGAGCAGTTCTTC	CASRQTSGTYNEQFF
TRBD1	TRBV15	few	TRBJ1-3	16	TGTGCCACCAGCCGGACGGGACAGGGAACTGGAAACACCATATATTTT	CATSRTGQGTGNTIYF
TRBD1	TRBV20-1	few	TRBJ2-7	18	TGCAGTGCTAACCCGGGACAGGCGAAGGGGATCGCCTCCTACGAGCAGTACTTC	CSANPGQAKGIASYEQYF
TRBD2	TRBV20-1	few	TRBJ2-5	14	TGCAGTGCTCTAGGACTAGTGAGAGAAGAGACCCAGTACTTC	CSALGLVREETQYF
TRBD2	TRBV10-2	few	TRBJ2-3	14	TGCGCCAGCCGGCGCGGGGGGAACACAGATACGCAGTATTTT	CASRRGGNTDTQYF
-	TRBV20-1	-	TRBJ1-4	15	TGCAGTGCTAGAGACCCCTCCGGGCCTGGCGAAAAACTGTTTTTT	CSARDPSGPGEKLFF